The T cell receptor (beta chain) described here comes from a study of T cells in localized non-small cell lung cancer. The study, taken as a whole, reports: A median of around 60 clones ranked among the top 100 in tumor appeared in adjacent lung. One tumor region alone was sequenced, and heterogeneity therefore remains possible. Higher blood T cell density tracked longer overall survival.

This clone was counted a single time. Its antigen is as yet unknown. Trimming took off 6 bases at V and 1 base at J, with 13 bases between the two ends. The CDR3 runs to 14 residues. In germline, CDR1 is LNHDA, CDR2 SQIVND (reference sequence). Data came from immunoSEQ multiplex PCR; TCRdb stores just in-frame clones and leaves some out. Among 1,300 to 1,500 clones listed, over 35% were seen once. This receptor was taken from a female donor older than 55 with stage II lung adenocarcinoma. This sample comprised lung tumor tissue, obtained before any cancer treatment. The chain recombines TRBV19 with TRBJ2-7, with D maybe TRBD1 (6 bases). The CDR3 loop reads CASSTYTGSYEQYF. The CDR3 coding sequence is TGTGCCAGTAGCACATACACAGGGTCCTACGAGCAGTACTTC.